This T cell receptor (beta chain) emerged from a study of tumor-infiltrating lymphocytes in oesophageal squamous cell carcinoma. This CDR3 has 14 residues. V was cut by 4 bases and J by 0 bases, with 7 bases left in between. MiXCR, applied by TCRdb to the PCR reads, yields one record per CDR3 protein. Of just under 20,000 distinct CDR3 sequences in the sample, 40% to 50% were seen once. Sample: normal esophageal tissue next to the tumor. The sequence came from a male donor with esophageal squamous cell carcinoma. The V call is TRBV12-3 or TRBV12-4, the J call TRBJ2-1; no clear D gene. The CDR3 loop reads CASSYVSSYNEQFF. The CDR3, as DNA: TGTGCCAGCAGTTACGTCAGCTCCTACAATGAGCAGTTCTTC.